Listed below are T cell receptor beta chains from one sample, sequenced in a study of PD-1 blockade in classical Hodgkin lymphoma. Method: immunoSEQ multiplex PCR; TCRdb's copy keeps in-frame clones and lacks some. The sample has some 22,000 clones; 60% to 75% are singletons. The source was peripheral blood mononuclear cells (PBMCs), collected before the fourth cycle of nivolumab. The receptor set was obtained from a human donor with classical Hodgkin lymphoma. Both conserved end residues are part of each CDR3. The order of the fields is V gene, D gene, J gene, clone size, CDR3 protein, CDR3 DNA. The D gene is left open where the match is weak. Size is stated for part of the rows, as once, few or many counts, or as a class when the clone is expanded.

V gene: TRBV7-9; D gene: -; J gene: TRBJ1-2; clone size: -; CDR3 protein: CASSSAPRGYTF; CDR3 DNA: TGTGCCAGCAGCAGCGCGCCCCGTGGCTACACCTTC
V gene: TRBV5-4; D gene: TRBD2; J gene: TRBJ2-1; clone size: -; CDR3 protein: CASSTGTSAYNEQFF; CDR3 DNA: TGTGCCAGCAGCACCGGGACTAGCGCTTACAATGAGCAGTTCTTC
V gene: TRBV29-1; D gene: -; J gene: TRBJ2-5; clone size: -; CDR3 protein: CSSERLDRHFPPTQYF; CDR3 DNA: TGCAGCTCCGAGAGGTTGGATCGGCACTTTCCGCCGACCCAGTACTTC
V gene: TRBV5-6; D gene: TRBD1; J gene: TRBJ1-2; clone size: -; CDR3 protein: CAYGRQGALGYTF; CDR3 DNA: TGTGCCTACGGGAGACAGGGGGCGCTTGGCTACACCTTC
V gene: TRBV29-1; D gene: -; J gene: TRBJ2-5; clone size: -; CDR3 protein: CSVDGAAQETQYF; CDR3 DNA: TGCAGCGTTGATGGGGCGGCACAAGAGACCCAGTACTTC
V gene: TRBV28; D gene: TRBD2; J gene: TRBJ2-7; clone size: -; CDR3 protein: CASSSPTGSSGGYYEQYF; CDR3 DNA: TGTGCCAGCAGTTCCCCGACAGGGTCTAGCGGGGGATACTACGAGCAGTACTTC
V gene: TRBV19; D gene: -; J gene: TRBJ2-2; clone size: -; CDR3 protein: CASIKMGATGELFF; CDR3 DNA: TGTGCCAGTATCAAGATGGGGGCCACCGGGGAGCTGTTTTTT
V gene: TRBV30; D gene: TRBD1; J gene: TRBJ2-1; clone size: -; CDR3 protein: CAWSWTGNNEQFF; CDR3 DNA: TGTGCCTGGAGTTGGACAGGGAACAATGAGCAGTTCTTC
V gene: TRBV6-6; D gene: TRBD1; J gene: TRBJ1-1; clone size: -; CDR3 protein: CASSYGQGAGTEAFF; CDR3 DNA: TGTGCCAGCAGTTACGGACAGGGGGCTGGGACTGAAGCTTTCTTT
V gene: TRBV13; D gene: -; J gene: TRBJ2-4; clone size: -; CDR3 protein: CASSVGSINIQYF; CDR3 DNA: TGTGCCAGCAGCGTCGGGTCCATTAACATTCAGTACTTC
V gene: TRBV7-9; D gene: -; J gene: TRBJ2-2; clone size: few; CDR3 protein: CASSFPRVSANTGELFF; CDR3 DNA: TGTGCCAGCAGCTTCCCTCGGGTTAGCGCGAACACCGGGGAGCTGTTTTTT
V gene: TRBV11-2; D gene: -; J gene: TRBJ2-7; clone size: -; CDR3 protein: CASSLGSGAGSYEQYF; CDR3 DNA: TGTGCCAGCAGCTTAGGGTCAGGGGCCGGCTCCTACGAGCAGTACTTC
V gene: TRBV7-8; D gene: -; J gene: TRBJ1-5; clone size: once; CDR3 protein: CASSLVGGGLGQPQHF; CDR3 DNA: TGTGCCAGCAGCTTAGTTGGAGGGGGGTTAGGGCAGCCCCAGCATTTT
V gene: TRBV19; D gene: -; J gene: TRBJ1-4; clone size: -; CDR3 protein: CASRPVGNEKLFF; CDR3 DNA: TGTGCCAGTAGGCCCGTGGGGAATGAAAAACTGTTTTTT
V gene: TRBV4-2; D gene: -; J gene: TRBJ2-1; clone size: few; CDR3 protein: CASSQDLGRKSYNEQFF; CDR3 DNA: TGTGCCAGCAGCCAAGACCTGGGGCGGAAGAGCTACAATGAGCAGTTCTTC
V gene: TRBV19; D gene: -; J gene: TRBJ2-7; clone size: -; CDR3 protein: CASSMGSGEQYF; CDR3 DNA: TGTGCCAGTAGTATGGGGAGCGGGGAGCAGTACTTC
V gene: TRBV2; D gene: -; J gene: TRBJ2-2; clone size: -; CDR3 protein: CASSALTTPTGELFF; CDR3 DNA: TGTGCCAGCAGTGCCCTGACTACGCCAACCGGGGAGCTGTTTTTT
V gene: TRBV2; D gene: -; J gene: TRBJ1-5; clone size: -; CDR3 protein: CASSEASTRNQPQHF; CDR3 DNA: TGTGCCAGCAGTGAGGCAAGCACCCGCAATCAGCCCCAGCATTTT
V gene: TRBV5-4; D gene: -; J gene: TRBJ1-2; clone size: once; CDR3 protein: CASSQGEPAGYTF; CDR3 DNA: TGTGCCAGCAGCCAAGGGGAACCGGCTGGCTACACCTTC
V gene: TRBV7-6; D gene: -; J gene: TRBJ2-5; clone size: -; CDR3 protein: CASSLHPPETQYF; CDR3 DNA: TGTGCCAGCAGCTTACATCCCCCGGAGACCCAGTACTTC
V gene: TRBV29-1; D gene: TRBD2; J gene: TRBJ2-3; clone size: -; CDR3 protein: CSVEGTSGSTDTQYF; CDR3 DNA: TGCAGCGTTGAAGGGACTAGCGGGAGCACAGATACGCAGTATTTT
V gene: TRBV5-1; D gene: -; J gene: TRBJ2-3; clone size: -; CDR3 protein: CASSLAADTQYF; CDR3 DNA: TGCGCCAGCAGCTTGGCAGCTGATACGCAGTATTTT
V gene: TRBV15; D gene: TRBD2; J gene: TRBJ2-5; clone size: -; CDR3 protein: CATSNLAGGKQETQYF; CDR3 DNA: TGTGCCACCAGCAACCTAGCGGGAGGAAAGCAAGAGACCCAGTACTTC
V gene: TRBV5-6; D gene: -; J gene: TRBJ2-5; clone size: -; CDR3 protein: CASSLAAIPETQYF; CDR3 DNA: TGTGCCAGCAGCTTGGCGGCTATCCCAGAGACCCAGTACTTC
V gene: TRBV6-5; D gene: TRBD1; J gene: TRBJ1-5; clone size: once; CDR3 protein: CASNIPGQGQPQHF; CDR3 DNA: TGTGCCAGCAACATCCCGGGACAGGGTCAGCCCCAGCATTTT
V gene: TRBV18; D gene: TRBD1; J gene: TRBJ1-1; clone size: few; CDR3 protein: CASSLYQLGTGGTNTEAFF; CDR3 DNA: TGTGCCAGCTCACTATACCAGTTAGGGACAGGGGGCACGAACACTGAAGCTTTCTTT
V gene: TRBV29-1; D gene: TRBD1; J gene: TRBJ2-7; clone size: -; CDR3 protein: CSVDGLRGTGSYEQYF; CDR3 DNA: TGCAGCGTTGATGGGTTGCGCGGGACAGGCTCCTACGAGCAGTACTTC
V gene: TRBV7-2; D gene: -; J gene: TRBJ2-1; clone size: -; CDR3 protein: CASSLVWGFDEQFF; CDR3 DNA: TGTGCCAGCAGCTTAGTTTGGGGGTTTGATGAGCAGTTCTTC
V gene: TRBV19; D gene: -; J gene: TRBJ2-4; clone size: -; CDR3 protein: CASRQLAKNIQYF; CDR3 DNA: TGTGCCAGCAGACAGTTAGCCAAAAACATTCAGTACTTC
V gene: TRBV6-5; D gene: TRBD2; J gene: TRBJ2-3; clone size: few; CDR3 protein: CASSSSASGDTQYF; CDR3 DNA: TGTGCCAGCAGTTCCTCGGCTAGCGGGGATACGCAGTATTTT
V gene: TRBV5-1; D gene: TRBD1; J gene: TRBJ2-2; clone size: few; CDR3 protein: CASSPGTEPSGELFF; CDR3 DNA: TGCGCCAGCAGCCCCGGGACAGAACCTTCCGGGGAGCTGTTTTTT
V gene: TRBV6-1; D gene: TRBD1; J gene: TRBJ2-7; clone size: -; CDR3 protein: CASRGTGGTYEQYF; CDR3 DNA: TGTGCCAGCAGGGGGACAGGGGGCACCTACGAGCAGTACTTC
V gene: TRBV5-1; D gene: TRBD2; J gene: TRBJ2-6; clone size: few; CDR3 protein: CASSLAVPRTSVLSGANVLTF; CDR3 DNA: TGCGCCAGCAGCTTGGCGGTCCCTCGGACTAGCGTACTCTCTGGGGCCAACGTCCTGACTTTC